The 25 T cell receptor beta chains listed next were all sequenced from one sample in a study of T cells in Graves' hyperthyroidism and ophthalmopathy. Researchers took RNA transcripts and amplified the TCR beta CDR3 regions from them. The HTBI primer set drove a first-round RT-PCR of the TCR CDR3. TCRdb redid the calling of the multiplex PCR reads with MiXCR, one entry per CDR3 protein. Of approximately 300,000 distinct CDR3 sequences listed, roughly 20% are singletons. Material: blood. The receptors were gathered from a man in his forties or fifties with Graves' ophthalmopathy.

This clonotype occurred a few times. The rearrangement links TRBV20-1 to TRBJ1-1; D might be TRBD1 (6 bases). Trimming took off 5 bases at V and 4 bases at J, with 14 bases between the two ends. The germline CDR1 and CDR2 sequences are DFQATT and SNEGSKA (reference sequence). The length of the CDR3 is 13 residues. Written as DNA, the CDR3 is TGCAGTGCTTACCGGGGGCCTGGCACTGAAGCTTTCTTT. The encoded protein is CSAYRGPGTEAFF.

The V call is TRBV19, the J call TRBJ2-1, with D hard to call. The germline CDR1 and CDR2 sequences are LNHDA and SQIVND (reference sequence). V was pared by 6 bases and J by 8 bases, with 20 bases between. This CDR3 region has 15 residues. In nucleotides, the CDR3 is TGTGCCAGTAGGCCAAGACGGGCCCCTACTGATGAGCAGTTCTTC. It encodes CASRPRRAPTDEQFF. Drawing the rest from reference TRBV19 and TRBJ2-1, the complete variable domain is DGGITQSPKYLFRKEGQNVTLSCEQNLNHDAMYWYRQDPGQGLRLIYYSQIVNDFQKGDIAEGYSVSREKKESFPLTVTSAQKNPTAFYLCASRPRRAPTDEQFFGPGTRLTVL.

The V call is TRBV25-1, the J call TRBJ2-7; D may be TRBD2 (6 bases). V lost 5 bases and J 2 bases, leaving 13 bases between the germline ends. The length of the CDR3 is 14 residues. Per germline, CDR1 MGHDK and CDR2 SYGVNS. The CDR3 DNA reads TGTGCCAGCAGTCCGAGGACTATTACCTACGAGCAGTACTTC. The encoded protein is CASSPRTITYEQYF.

In its sample, this clonotype was seen a few times. The rearrangement links TRBV2 to TRBJ2-3; the D gene is possibly TRBD2 (5 bases). V was trimmed by 2 bases and J by 12 bases, leaving 9 bases between them. The germline gives CDR1 SNHLY, CDR2 FYNNEI. CDR3 length equals 11 residues. CDR3 nucleotide sequence: TGTGCCAGCAGTGAAAATGAGGGACAGTATTTT. It translates to CASSENEGQYF.

This chain connects TRBV7-8 to TRBJ1-6, with D perhaps TRBD1 (5 bases). V dropped 1 base and J dropped 8 bases, with 18 bases sitting between them. The germline gives CDR1 SGHVS, CDR2 FQNEAQ. CDR3 size: 17 residues. The CDR3 region is CASSLGPEGRGDSPLHF. In nucleotides, the CDR3 is TGTGCCAGCAGCTTAGGTCCGGAGGGGCGCGGTGATTCACCCCTCCACTTT.

The J gene is TRBJ2-7, the V gene TRBV4-1; 10 bases agree with TRBD2. V lost 4 bases, J lost 2 bases, and 8 bases stayed unmatched. The CDR3 length is 16 residues. The V gene's germline CDR1 is MGHRA and CDR2 YSYEKL. The CDR3 nucleotides are TGCGCCAGCAGCCTCGCTGAAAGCGGGAGGGCCTACGAGCAGTACTTC. This encodes CASSLAESGRAYEQYF.

This clonotype was recorded at least ten times. The rearrangement links TRBV30 to TRBJ2-1, with D hard to call. This CDR3 comprises 14 residues. The ends were cut back, 2 bases at V and 5 bases at J, with 13 bases in the middle. CDR1 GTSNPN and CDR2 SVGIG come from the germline V gene (reference sequence). The CDR3 nucleotides are TGTGCCTGGAGTTCATGGGCTATTAACAATGAGCAGTTCTTC. This codes for CAWSSWAINNEQFF.

The V and J genes are TRBV7-6 and TRBJ2-3; no clear D. V lost 5 bases to trimming and J lost 2 bases, with 14 bases between them. The CDR3 consists of 15 residues. Germline lookup yields CDR1 SGHVS and CDR2 FNYEAQ. For the CDR3, the DNA is TGTGCCAGCAGCCCGTCCGGACGGCTCACAGATACGCAGTATTTT. It translates to CASSPSGRLTDTQYF. Together with reference TRBV7-6 and TRBJ2-3, the CDR3 gives the full variable domain: GAGVSQSPRYKVTKRGQDVALRCDPISGHVSLYWYRQALGQGPEFLTYFNYEAQQDKSGLPNDRFSAERPEGSISTLTIQRTEQRDSAMYRCASSPSGRLTDTQYFGPGTRLTVL.

The rearrangement uses TRBV29-1 and TRBJ1-2; D may be TRBD1 (5 bases). Trimming removed 4 bases at V and 4 bases at J, with 10 bases between. The CDR3 has 12 residues. The germline V gene encodes CDR1 SQVTM and CDR2 ANQGSEA. The CDR3 reads CSVGQGSYGYTF. The CDR3 nucleotides are TGCAGCGTTGGGCAGGGTAGCTATGGCTACACCTTC.

This clonotype was picked up many times. The CDR3 spells CAWTKTGTGTQPQHF. CDR3 sequence (DNA): TGTGCCTGGACAAAAACCGGGACAGGGACTCAGCCCCAGCATTTT. This chain uses TRBV30 with TRBJ1-5; 9 positions match TRBD1. Germline assignment: CDR1 GTSNPN and CDR2 SVGIG (reference sequence). J gave up 6 bases and V 4 bases, and 10 bases lay outside the gene matches. The CDR3 length is 15 residues.

This clonotype came up a few times. The rearrangement uses TRBV6-5 and TRBJ1-5; no firm D call. Germline V gives CDR1 MNHEY, CDR2 SVGAGI. Trimming left V 0 bases short and J 4 bases short, with 10 bases between. CDR3 length: 15 residues. CDR3 loop: CASSYSAGTNQPQHF. In DNA form, the CDR3 reads TGTGCCAGCAGTTACTCAGCAGGAACAAATCAGCCCCAGCATTTT.

This clonotype has ten or more counts. The chain employs TRBV11-2 and TRBJ1-6; 7 bases line up with TRBD1. The CDR3 contains 15 residues. Germline V gene sequence: CDR1 SGHAT, CDR2 FQNNGV. The chain's CDR3 is CGTRQGSSWNSPLHF. CDR3 nucleotide sequence: TGTGGGACTCGACAGGGCAGTAGTTGGAATTCACCCCTCCACTTT.

This clonotype was seen more than once but under ten times. V usage is TRBV28 and J usage is TRBJ1-4; TRBD1 matches 7 bases. CDR1 is MDHEN, CDR2 SYDVKM, per germline. Trimming at V came to 4 bases and at J to 8 bases, leaving 7 bases not matched to a gene. The CDR3 has 14 residues. The CDR3 sequence is CASSSPAGGEKLFF. The CDR3 DNA is TGTGCCAGCAGTTCCCCCGCAGGGGGAGAAAAACTGTTTTTT.

The chain uses TRBV20-1 and TRBJ2-3; 12 positions match TRBD2. The CDR3 spans 18 residues. Germline CDR1 DFQATT, CDR2 SNEGSKA (reference sequence). J gave up 1 base and V 1 base, and 9 bases lay outside the gene matches. The chain's CDR3 is CSARGLAGANPRTDTQYF. The CDR3 DNA reads as TGCAGTGCTAGAGGACTAGCGGGAGCCAACCCCCGCACAGATACGCAGTATTTT.

The V call is TRBV6-9, the J call TRBJ1-1; possibly TRBD1 for D (5 bases). The length of the CDR3 is 14 residues. V was pared by 3 bases and J by 3 bases, with 11 bases between. Germline V lookup: CDR1 MNHGY, CDR2 SVAAGI. The CDR3 loop reads CASSYWGDDTEAFF. DNA for the CDR3: TGTGCCAGCAGTTACTGGGGCGATGACACTGAAGCTTTCTTT.

This clonotype was counted ten times or more. The J gene is TRBJ2-7, the V gene TRBV9, with 14 bases matching TRBD2. From germline, CDR1 is SGDLS and CDR2 YYNGEE. The CDR3 consists of 18 residues. The J segment lost 2 bases and the V segment lost 0 bases, leaving 7 bases of the junction unmatched. The CDR3 loop is CASSVATSGRELTYEQYF. The CDR3 DNA reads as TGTGCCAGCAGCGTAGCGACTAGCGGGAGGGAACTAACCTACGAGCAGTACTTC.

There are many counts of this clonotype. The chain carries TRBV20-1 and TRBJ2-5; 15 nucleotides match TRBD2. The CDR3 runs to 16 residues. The germline V gene has CDR1 DFQATT and CDR2 SNEGSKA (reference sequence). The J segment lost 5 bases and the V segment lost 5 bases, leaving 9 bases of the junction unmatched. CDR3 coding DNA: TGCAGTGCTGACGGACTAGCGGGAGGGTTGGGGGAGACCCAGTACTTC. Its translation: CSADGLAGGLGETQYF.

This clonotype was seen many times. The genes are TRBV5-1 and TRBJ1-1; weak D call: TRBD1 (5 bases). Trimming left V 0 bases short and J 5 bases short, with 20 bases between. The CDR3 sequence is 17 residues long. Germline V gene lookup returns CDR1 SGHRS and CDR2 YFSETQ. CDR3 DNA sequence: TGCGCCAGCAGCTTGGAAGGGGTGGGAGGTGTAGGGACTGAAGCTTTCTTT. Translating it yields CASSLEGVGGVGTEAFF.

The V and J genes are TRBV19 and TRBJ2-3, with 8 bases matching TRBD2. Trimming cost V 3 bases and J 1 base; bases outside gene matches: 3. Germline CDR1 is LNHDA and CDR2 is SQIVND (reference sequence). The CDR3 spans 15 residues. The DNA for the CDR3 is TGTGCCAGTAGTATTGGTAGCGGGGGCACAGATACGCAGTATTTT. It specifies CASSIGSGGTDTQYF.

This clonotype was detected only a few times. The chain joins TRBV20-1 to TRBJ1-5; D unresolved. V was trimmed by 2 bases and J by 4 bases, leaving 12 bases between them. This CDR3 has 14 residues. Germline V gene sequence: CDR1 DFQATT, CDR2 SNEGSKA (reference sequence). CDR3 sequence: CSARIPGLNQPQHF. CDR3 bases: TGCAGTGCTAGAATACCGGGTCTTAATCAGCCCCAGCATTTT.

This clonotype was detected many times. The chain carries TRBV7-9 and TRBJ1-3; tentatively, D is TRBD1 (5 bases). The germline V and J ends were trimmed by 3 bases and 0 bases, with 12 bases remaining between them. CDR1 and CDR2 from the germline V gene are SEHNR and FQNEAQ (reference sequence). This CDR3 is built from 16 residues. This CDR3 is CASSFSGDSSGNTIYF. Written as DNA, the CDR3 is TGTGCCAGCAGCTTCTCTGGGGACTCCTCTGGAAACACCATATATTTT.

The V and J genes are TRBV20-1 and TRBJ2-7, with TRBD1 matching over 10 bases. This CDR3 is 14 amino acids long. V shed 5 bases and J 3 bases; nucleotides not matched to a gene: 7. Per the germline V gene, CDR1 is DFQATT and CDR2 is SNEGSKA (reference sequence). CDR3 DNA: TGCAGTGCTTCCCCTTGGGACAGGGGCTACGAGCAGTACTTC. Translating gives CSASPWDRGYEQYF.

This chain joins TRBV28 and TRBJ1-5, with 9 bases that match TRBD1. Trimming cost V 10 bases and J 1 base; bases outside gene matches: 11. Germline assignment: CDR1 MDHEN and CDR2 SYDVKM. The CDR3 covers 16 residues. CDR3 sequence reads: CATYSRQGGSNQPQHF. The CDR3 DNA reads TGTGCCACCTACTCCCGACAGGGGGGAAGCAATCAGCCCCAGCATTTT.

The sample holds a few counts of this clonotype. J is TRBJ1-5 and V is TRBV5-1; D unclear. Trimming left V 4 bases short and J 4 bases short, with 9 bases between. Germline V lookup: CDR1 SGHRS, CDR2 YFSETQ. The CDR3 sequence is 13 residues long. This CDR3 reads CASSEGPNQPQHF. The CDR3 bases are TGCGCCAGCAGCGAAGGGCCTAATCAGCCCCAGCATTTT.

The gene calls are TRBV14 and TRBJ2-1, with 13 bases lining up with TRBD2. Germline trimming cut 6 bases from V and 8 bases from J; bases unmatched to any gene: 10. Looked up from germline, CDR1 is SGHDN and CDR2 is FVKESK. CDR3 size: 16 residues. CDR3: CASSSFPGLAGHEQFF. DNA of the CDR3: TGTGCCAGCAGTTCCTTCCCGGGACTAGCGGGACATGAGCAGTTCTTC.